Listed here are 6 T cell receptor beta chains from one sample, sequenced in a study of control samples from healthy donors and cancer patients. TCRdb's copy holds only in-frame clones and misses some; the assay was immunoSEQ multiplex PCR. The sample lists some 130,000 clones, 80% to 95% seen once, with 2.5% in the top ten. The specimen sequenced was blood. These receptor sequences come from a man aged 35 to 55 in good health.

Only one count was recorded for this clone. This chain uses TRBV11-3 with TRBJ2-4; 8 bases map to TRBD1. Per the germline V gene, CDR1 is SGHNT and CDR2 is YENEEA. J was trimmed by 6 bases and V by 0 bases; bases with no gene match: 4. This CDR3 is 15 amino acids long. In nucleotides, the CDR3 is TGTGCCAGCAGCTTAGAGAATGGACAGGGAAACATTCAGTACTTC. The encoded protein is CASSLENGQGNIQYF.

The V gene is TRBV6-1, the J gene TRBJ2-2; D gene ambiguous. The V gene lost 2 bases and the J gene lost 5 bases, with 15 bases spanning the gap. CDR1 is MNHNS and CDR2 is SASEGT in the germline V gene. This CDR3 contains 16 residues. The CDR3 DNA is TGTGCCAGCAGTGAACCCCCGGCAGTTAGAACCGGGGAGCTGTTTTTT. Translated: CASSEPPAVRTGELFF.

The rearrangement joins TRBV6-5 to TRBJ1-2, with 8 bases that match TRBD1. The V and J ends lost 5 bases and 1 base, in that order; junction bases with no gene match: 6. This CDR3 has 15 amino acids. Per the germline V gene, CDR1 is MNHEY and CDR2 is SVGAGI. This CDR3 is CASSLNRGGNYGYTF. CDR3 in DNA: TGTGCCAGCAGTCTTAACAGGGGGGGTAACTATGGCTACACCTTC.

In its sample, this clone was seen once. V usage is TRBV2 and J usage is TRBJ2-1, with D perhaps TRBD1 (6 bases). Germline lookup yields CDR1 SNHLY and CDR2 FYNNEI. The CDR3 totals 16 residues. The V end was cut by 6 bases, the J end by 6 bases, with 21 bases between. In nucleotides, the CDR3 is TGTGCCAGCAGCCTCCGAGCTAGGGTAGGGGGCAATGAGCAGTTCTTC. Its translation is CASSLRARVGGNEQFF.

This clone was picked up one time. In DNA form, the CDR3 reads TGTGCCAGCAGCCAAGTGGGTGGATTAAGGAGAAACACCATATATTTT. This gives the protein CASSQVGGLRRNTIYF. The chain uses TRBV3-1 (or the pseudogene TRBV3-2) and TRBJ1-3; no clear D. V lost 1 base and J 5 bases, leaving 15 bases between the germline ends. CDR1 is LGHDT and CDR2 is YNNKEL in the germline V gene (reference sequence). The CDR3 length is 16 residues.

The gene calls are TRBV2 and TRBJ2-5; 8 bases are shared with TRBD2. The CDR3 totals 15 residues. The V gene's germline CDR1 is SNHLY and CDR2 FYNNEI. V lost 7 bases to trimming and J lost 5 bases; unmatched junction nucleotides: 12. The CDR3 loop is CASTSGAGGGETQYF. DNA of the CDR3: TGTGCCAGCACATCTGGCGCGGGGGGAGGGGAGACCCAGTACTTC.